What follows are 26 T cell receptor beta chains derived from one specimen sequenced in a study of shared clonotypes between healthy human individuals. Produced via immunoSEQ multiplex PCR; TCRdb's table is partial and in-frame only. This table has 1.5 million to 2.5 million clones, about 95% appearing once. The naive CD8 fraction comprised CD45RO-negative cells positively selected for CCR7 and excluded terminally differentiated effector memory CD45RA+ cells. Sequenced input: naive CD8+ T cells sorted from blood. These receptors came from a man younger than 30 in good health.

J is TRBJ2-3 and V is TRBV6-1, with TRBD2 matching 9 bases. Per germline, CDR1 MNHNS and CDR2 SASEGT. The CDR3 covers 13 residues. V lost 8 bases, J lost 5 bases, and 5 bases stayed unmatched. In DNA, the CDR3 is TGTGCCAGCGAGGGACTAGCAGAAGATACGCAGTATTTT. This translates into CASEGLAEDTQYF.

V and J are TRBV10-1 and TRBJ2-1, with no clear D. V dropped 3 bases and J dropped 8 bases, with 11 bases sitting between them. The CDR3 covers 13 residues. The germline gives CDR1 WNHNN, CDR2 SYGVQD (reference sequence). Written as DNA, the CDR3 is TGCGCCAGCAGTGACGGCGTCGGCGATGAGCAGTTCTTC. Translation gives CASSDGVGDEQFF.

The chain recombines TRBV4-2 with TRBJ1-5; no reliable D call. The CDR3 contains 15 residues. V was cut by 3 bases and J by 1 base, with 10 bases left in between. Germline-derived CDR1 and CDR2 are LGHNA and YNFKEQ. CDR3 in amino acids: CASSQDYPSNQPQHF. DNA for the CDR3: TGTGCCAGCAGCCAGGACTACCCAAGCAATCAGCCCCAGCATTTT.

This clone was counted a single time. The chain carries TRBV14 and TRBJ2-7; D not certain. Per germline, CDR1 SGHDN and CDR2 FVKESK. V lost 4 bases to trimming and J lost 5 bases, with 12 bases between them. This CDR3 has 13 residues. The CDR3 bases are TGTGCCAGCAGCCCAGGCCGAAGGAACGAGCAGTACTTC. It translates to CASSPGRRNEQYF.

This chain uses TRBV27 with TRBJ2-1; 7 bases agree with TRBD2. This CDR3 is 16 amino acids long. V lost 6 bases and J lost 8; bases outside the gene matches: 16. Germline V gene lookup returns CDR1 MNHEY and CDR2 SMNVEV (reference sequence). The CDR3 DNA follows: TGTGCCAGCAGCCTTCTAGGGGTAGCGGGTATGGATGAGCAGTTCTTC. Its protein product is CASSLLGVAGMDEQFF.

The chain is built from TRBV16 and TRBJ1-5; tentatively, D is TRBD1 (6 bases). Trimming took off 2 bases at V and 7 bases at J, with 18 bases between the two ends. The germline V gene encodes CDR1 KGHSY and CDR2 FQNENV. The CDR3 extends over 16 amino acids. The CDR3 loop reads CASSQPGVARIQPQHF. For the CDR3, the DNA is TGTGCCAGCAGCCAACCAGGGGTCGCTCGTATACAGCCCCAGCATTTT.

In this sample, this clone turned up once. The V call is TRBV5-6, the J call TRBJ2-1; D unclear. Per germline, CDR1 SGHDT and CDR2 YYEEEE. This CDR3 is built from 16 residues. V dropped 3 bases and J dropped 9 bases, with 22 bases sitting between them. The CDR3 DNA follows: TGTGCCAGCAGCTATTGGGTTAGCAGCGATTTCAGTGAGCAGTTCTTC. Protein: CASSYWVSSDFSEQFF.

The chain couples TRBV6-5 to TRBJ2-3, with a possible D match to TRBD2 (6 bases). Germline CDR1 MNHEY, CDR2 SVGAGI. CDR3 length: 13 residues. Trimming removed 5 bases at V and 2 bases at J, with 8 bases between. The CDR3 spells CASSLDYTDTQYF. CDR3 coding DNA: TGTGCCAGCAGTCTGGACTACACAGATACGCAGTATTTT.

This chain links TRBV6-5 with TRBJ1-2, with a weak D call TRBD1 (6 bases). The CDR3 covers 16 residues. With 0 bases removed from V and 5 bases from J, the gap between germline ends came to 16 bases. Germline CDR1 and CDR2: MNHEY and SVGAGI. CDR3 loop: CASSYSWGPLSYGYTF. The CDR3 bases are TGTGCCAGCAGTTACTCGTGGGGGCCTCTATCTTATGGCTACACCTTC.

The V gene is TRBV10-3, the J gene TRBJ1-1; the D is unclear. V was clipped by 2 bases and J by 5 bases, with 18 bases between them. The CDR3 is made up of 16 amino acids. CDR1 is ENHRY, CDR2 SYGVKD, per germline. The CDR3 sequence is CAISEPMDGRRTEAFF. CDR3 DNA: TGTGCCATCAGTGAGCCCATGGACGGGAGAAGAACTGAAGCTTTCTTT.

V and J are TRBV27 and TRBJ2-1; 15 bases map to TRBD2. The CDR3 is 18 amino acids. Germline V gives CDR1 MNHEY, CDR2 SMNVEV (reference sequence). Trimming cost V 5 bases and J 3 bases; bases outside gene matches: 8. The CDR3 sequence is CASSPLGLAGGSYNEQFF. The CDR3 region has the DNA TGTGCCAGCAGTCCCCTGGGACTAGCGGGGGGAAGCTACAATGAGCAGTTCTTC.

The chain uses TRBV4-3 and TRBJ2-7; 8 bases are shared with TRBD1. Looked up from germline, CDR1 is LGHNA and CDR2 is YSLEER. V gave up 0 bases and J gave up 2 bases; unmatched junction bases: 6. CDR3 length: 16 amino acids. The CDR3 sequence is CASSQDLEGQAYEQYF. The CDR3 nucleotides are TGCGCCAGCAGCCAAGATTTGGAGGGACAGGCCTACGAGCAGTACTTC.

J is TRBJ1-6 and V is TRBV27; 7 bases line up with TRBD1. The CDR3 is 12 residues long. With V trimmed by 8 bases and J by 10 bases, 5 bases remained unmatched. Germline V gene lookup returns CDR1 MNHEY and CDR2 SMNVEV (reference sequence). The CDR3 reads CASRQGKSPLHF. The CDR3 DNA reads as TGTGCCAGCCGACAGGGCAAATCACCCCTCCACTTT.

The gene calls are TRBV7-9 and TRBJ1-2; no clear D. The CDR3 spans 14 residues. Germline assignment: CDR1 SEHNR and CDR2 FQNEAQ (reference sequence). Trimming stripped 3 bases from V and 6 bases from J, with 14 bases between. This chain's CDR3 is CASSLAEGRDGYTF. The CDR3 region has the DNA TGTGCCAGCAGCTTGGCCGAAGGGAGGGATGGCTACACCTTC.

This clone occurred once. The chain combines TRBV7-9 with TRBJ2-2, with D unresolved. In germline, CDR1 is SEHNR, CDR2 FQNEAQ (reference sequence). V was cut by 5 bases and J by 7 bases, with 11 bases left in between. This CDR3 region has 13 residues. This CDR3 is CASSAKSIGELFF. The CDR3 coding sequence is TGTGCCAGCAGCGCTAAATCCATCGGGGAGCTGTTTTTT.

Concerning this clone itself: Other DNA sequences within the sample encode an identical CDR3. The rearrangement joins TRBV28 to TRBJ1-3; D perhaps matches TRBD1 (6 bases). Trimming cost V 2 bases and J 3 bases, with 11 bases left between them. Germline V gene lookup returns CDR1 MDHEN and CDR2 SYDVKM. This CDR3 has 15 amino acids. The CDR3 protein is CASSLRGGGGNTIYF. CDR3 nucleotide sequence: TGTGCCAGCAGTTTACGAGGGGGAGGTGGAAACACCATATATTTT.

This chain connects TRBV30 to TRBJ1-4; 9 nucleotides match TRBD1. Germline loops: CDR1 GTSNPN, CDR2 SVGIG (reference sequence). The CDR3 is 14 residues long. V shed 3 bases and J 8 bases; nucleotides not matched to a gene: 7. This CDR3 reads CAWSSGTGLEKLFF. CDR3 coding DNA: TGTGCCTGGAGCTCCGGGACAGGGCTCGAAAAACTGTTTTTT.

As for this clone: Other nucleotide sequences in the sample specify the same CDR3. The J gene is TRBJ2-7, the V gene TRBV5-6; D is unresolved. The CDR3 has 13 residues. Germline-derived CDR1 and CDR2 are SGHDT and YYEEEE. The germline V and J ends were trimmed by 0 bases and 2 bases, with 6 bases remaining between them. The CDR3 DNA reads TGTGCCAGCAGCTTGGGCCCCACCTACGAGCAGTACTTC. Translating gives CASSLGPTYEQYF.

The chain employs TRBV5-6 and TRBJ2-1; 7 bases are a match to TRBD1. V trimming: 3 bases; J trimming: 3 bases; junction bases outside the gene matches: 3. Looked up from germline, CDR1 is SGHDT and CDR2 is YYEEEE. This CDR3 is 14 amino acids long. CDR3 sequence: CASSSRDSYNEQFF. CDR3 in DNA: TGTGCCAGCAGCTCCCGGGACAGCTACAATGAGCAGTTCTTC.

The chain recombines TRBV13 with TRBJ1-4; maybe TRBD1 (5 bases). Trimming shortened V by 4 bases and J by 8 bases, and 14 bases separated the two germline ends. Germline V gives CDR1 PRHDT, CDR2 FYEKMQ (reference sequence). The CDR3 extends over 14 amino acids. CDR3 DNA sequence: TGTGCCAGCAGCTGGGACGTCGTCGGCGAAAAACTGTTTTTT. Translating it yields CASSWDVVGEKLFF.

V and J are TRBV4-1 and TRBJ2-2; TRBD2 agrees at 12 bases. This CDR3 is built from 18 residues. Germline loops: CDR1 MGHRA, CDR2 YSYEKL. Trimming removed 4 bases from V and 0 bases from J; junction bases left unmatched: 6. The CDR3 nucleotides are TGCGCCAGCAGCCTAAAGGGACTAGCGGGCCCGAACACCGGGGAGCTGTTTTTT. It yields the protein CASSLKGLAGPNTGELFF.

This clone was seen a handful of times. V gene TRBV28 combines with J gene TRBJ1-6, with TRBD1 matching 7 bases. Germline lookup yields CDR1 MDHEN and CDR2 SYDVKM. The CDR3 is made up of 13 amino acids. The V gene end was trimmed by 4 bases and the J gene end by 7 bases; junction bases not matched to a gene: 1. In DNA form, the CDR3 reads TGTGCCAGCAGTTACAGGGGAAATTCACCCCTCCACTTT. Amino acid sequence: CASSYRGNSPLHF.

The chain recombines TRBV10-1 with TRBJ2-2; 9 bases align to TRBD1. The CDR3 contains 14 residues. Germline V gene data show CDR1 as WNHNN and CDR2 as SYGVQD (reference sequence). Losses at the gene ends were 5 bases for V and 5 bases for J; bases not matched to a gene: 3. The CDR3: CASSKTGGTGELFF. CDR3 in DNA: TGCGCCAGCAGTAAGACAGGGGGGACCGGGGAGCTGTTTTTT.

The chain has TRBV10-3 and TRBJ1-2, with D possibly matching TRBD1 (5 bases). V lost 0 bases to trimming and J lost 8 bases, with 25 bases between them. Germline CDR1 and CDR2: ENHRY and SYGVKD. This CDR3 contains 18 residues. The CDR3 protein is CAISESGDSKIPAWGYTF. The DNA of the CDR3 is TGTGCCATCAGTGAGTCGGGCGACAGCAAAATTCCCGCCTGGGGCTACACCTTC.

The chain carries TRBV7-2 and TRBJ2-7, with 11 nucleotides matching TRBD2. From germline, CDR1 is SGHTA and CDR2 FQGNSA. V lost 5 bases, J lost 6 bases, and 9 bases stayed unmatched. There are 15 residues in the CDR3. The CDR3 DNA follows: TGTGCCAGCAGCCCTGGACTAGCGGGTAATGGCGAGCAGTACTTC. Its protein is CASSPGLAGNGEQYF.

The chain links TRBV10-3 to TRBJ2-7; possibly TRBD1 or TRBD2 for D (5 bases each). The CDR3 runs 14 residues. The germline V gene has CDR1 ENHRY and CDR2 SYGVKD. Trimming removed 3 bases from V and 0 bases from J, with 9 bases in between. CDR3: CAISDAGTSYEQYF. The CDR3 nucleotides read TGTGCCATCAGTGATGCCGGGACCTCCTACGAGCAGTACTTC.